This T cell receptor beta chain was obtained from a study of T-cell reconstitution after alpha-beta-depleted transplantation in children (dated by TCRdb to 2016 to 2018). Describing the broader study: The study quantitatively tracked T-cell immune reconstitution after TCRalphabeta/CD19-depleted allogeneic hematopoietic cell transplantation in children using TCR repertoire profiling. General findings and caveats noted by the study authors: In some patients, high TCRbeta diversity at day 60 was attributed to recipient T cells and intrathymic progenitors that had survived conditioning. Apparently early alphabetaT-cell count recovery about two months after transplant reportedly relied on only several hundred rapidly expanded clones derived from non-depleted graft cells. Hyperexpanded clone frequencies declined over subsequent months; after one year, T-cell counts and TCRbeta diversity were mostly attributed to newly produced T cells.

The CDR3 covers 15 residues, taking in both the cysteine and the phenylalanine. Just the 45-base CDR3 DNA is kept, in frame starting at base 1. Here V drops 7 bases and J drops 4 bases, and the junction holds 10 bases not matched to any gene. CDR1 is given as LNHDA and CDR2 as SQIVND, both from the germline V gene (reference sequence). This clonotype was found many times. Its antigen remains unidentified. The sample holds no much larger clone one base away, and base qualities are not on file. The sample's treatment or condition label, decoded: allogeneic hematopoietic cell transplantation with graft depleted of TCRalphabeta T cells and CD19 B cells. Transplant recipients were children who received TCRalphabeta/CD19-depleted allogeneic hematopoietic cell grafts. Library preparation used PCR. The run used an Illumina HiSeq 2500. TCR library preparation used molecular barcoding, with unique molecular identifiers applied to normalize quantification of the TCRbeta repertoire. The public reads were reanalyzed by TCRdb: fastp trimming at Q25, MiXCR alignment, in-frame beta chains only. Each record represents a unique CDR3 protein, reported with the most common genes and DNA among its rows. A total of around 450,000 distinct CDR3 sequences appear in this sample, over 9.5% of them only once. The ten biggest clones cover approximately 2% of the sample.

The V and J segments used are TRBV19 and TRBJ2-1, with 7 middle bases fitting TRBD1. The sequence derives from a child aged 2-15 years with inherited bone marrow failure, due to receive a stem cell transplant. The material was PBMCs, obtained before TCRalphabeta/CD19-depleted stem cell transplant. The CDR3 protein sequence reads: CASTSDRDTYNEQFF. The DNA sequence is TGTGCCAGTACCAGCGACAGGGATACATACAATGAGCAGTTCTTC.